A selection of T cell receptor beta chains follows, all from one sample in a study of T cells in Graves' hyperthyroidism and ophthalmopathy. TCRdb re-called the multiplex PCR reads through MiXCR, storing one row per CDR3 protein. The repertoire holds about 640,000 distinct CDR3 sequences, with around 20% as singletons. Material: blood. Receptors originate from a man aged 25-45 years with Graves' ophthalmopathy. Both conserved end residues are part of each CDR3. The D gene is left open where the match is weak. For some rows the clone size is stated as once, few or many, or as a class when expanded; others skip it.

V,D,J,size,DNA,CDR3
TRBV9,TRBD1,TRBJ2-7,few,TGTGCCAGCAGCGTAGGAACAGGGGGTGAGTACGAGCAGTACTTC,CASSVGTGGEYEQYF
TRBV7-9,TRBD2,TRBJ2-2,-,TGTGCCAGCAGCTTACGAGGACTAGCGGAGAACACCGGGGAGCTGTTTTTT,CASSLRGLAENTGELFF
TRBV7-9,-,TRBJ2-1,-,TGTGCCAGCAGCTTAGTAGGTCCTGAGCAGTTCTTC,CASSLVGPEQFF
TRBV9,TRBD2,TRBJ2-1,few,TGTGCCAGCAGCGTGGCTAGCGGGCTCTACAATGAGCAGTTCTTC,CASSVASGLYNEQFF
TRBV20-1,-,TRBJ2-1,-,TGCAGTGCTAGACGCGGCGGGTCGTCTGGAAATGAGCAGTTCTTC,CSARRGGSSGNEQFF
TRBV12-3/TRBV12-4,-,TRBJ2-3,many,TGTGCCAGCAGTTTTAGGCAGGGAACAGATACGCAGTATTTT,CASSFRQGTDTQYF
TRBV11-2,-,TRBJ1-5,-,TGTGCCAGCAGCTTGGCTTTGGACAGCCTTAGCAATCAGCCCCAGCATTTT,CASSLALDSLSNQPQHF
TRBV5-1,-,TRBJ2-5,few,TGCGCCAGCAGCTTGGATTCGGGCGTGGAGACCCAGTACTTC,CASSLDSGVETQYF
TRBV20-1,-,TRBJ2-1,-,TGCAGTGCCCCCTATAGTATCCATGAGCAGTTCTTC,CSAPYSIHEQFF
TRBV9,-,TRBJ1-6,-,TGTGCCAGCAGCGTAGGCGGCAGGGATAATTCACCCCTCCACTTT,CASSVGGRDNSPLHF
TRBV12-3/TRBV12-4,-,TRBJ1-1,-,TGTGCCAGCAGTCAGACAGTTGAACACACTGAAGCTTTCTTT,CASSQTVEHTEAFF
TRBV24-1,-,TRBJ2-2,few,TGTGCCACCAGTGATTTCCACGAGCGCGGAGGGGACGGGGAGCTGTTTTTT,CATSDFHERGGDGELFF
TRBV7-9,TRBD2,TRBJ2-1,-,TGTGCCAGCAGCTCACTAGCGGCCTACAATGAGCAGTTCTTC,CASSSLAAYNEQFF
TRBV5-1,TRBD2,TRBJ2-1,-,TGCGCCAGCAGCCGGAGGACTAGCGGGAGAGTCGAGTTCTTC,CASSRRTSGRVEFF
TRBV5-1,TRBD1,TRBJ2-7,many,TGCGCCAGCAGCCTGCTCGGACAGGGGGGAAACGAGCAGTACTTC,CASSLLGQGGNEQYF
TRBV24-1,-,TRBJ2-5,-,TGTGCCACCAGTGATTTTCAGGGCGTGACCCAGTACTTC,CATSDFQGVTQYF
TRBV11-1,-,TRBJ1-2,many,TGTGCCAGCAGCGCCCATGGAAACTATGGCTACACCTTC,CASSAHGNYGYTF
TRBV9,TRBD2,TRBJ2-3,few,TGTGCCAGCAGCGCCGGGACTAGCGGGAGGGCCCCCACAGGTACGCAGTATTTT,CASSAGTSGRAPTGTQYF
TRBV20-1,-,TRBJ1-1,few,TGCAGTGCTAGAGCGTCGGGTTCCATGGTGAACACTGAAGCTTTCTTT,CSARASGSMVNTEAFF
TRBV7-9,TRBD2,TRBJ2-1,-,TGTGCCAGCAGCCCCAGGGGAGCGGGAGGCTACAATGAGCAGTTCTTC,CASSPRGAGGYNEQFF
TRBV9,-,TRBJ2-7,-,TGTGCCAGCAGCGTTGCCTTATCCCCCTACGAGCAGTACTTC,CASSVALSPYEQYF
TRBV7-9,TRBD1,TRBJ2-7,-,TGTGCCAGCAGCTCCGGGACAGGGGTCTTCTACGAGCAGTACTTC,CASSSGTGVFYEQYF
TRBV6-1,TRBD2,TRBJ2-1,many,TGTGCCAGTACTAGCGCCTACAATGAGCAGTTCTTC,CASTSAYNEQFF
TRBV6-6,-,TRBJ1-1,-,TGTGCCAGCAGTTACTCCACGGCAAGGGGCACTGAAGCTTTCTTT,CASSYSTARGTEAFF
TRBV6-1,-,TRBJ1-6,once,TGTGCCAGCAAAACGGACGGTTATAATTCACCCCTCCACTTT,CASKTDGYNSPLHF
TRBV5-1,-,TRBJ2-3,few,TGCGCCAGCAGCTTCCAGACAGGCGCCCAAGATACGCAGTATTTT,CASSFQTGAQDTQYF
TRBV13,-,TRBJ2-2,few,TGTGCCAGCAGCTTAGTGCAGGGTAAAAGCAGAGGGGAGCTGTTTTTT,CASSLVQGKSRGELFF
TRBV6-1,TRBD1,TRBJ1-6,few,TGTGCCAGCAGGAGGGCGGGACAGAGTTCACCCCTCCACTTT,CASRRAGQSSPLHF
TRBV7-9,-,TRBJ1-2,-,TGTGCCAGCAGCTTGTATCGGGACGGGGTCTATGGCTACACCTTC,CASSLYRDGVYGYTF
TRBV12-3/TRBV12-4,TRBD2,TRBJ2-1,many,TGTGCCAGCAGTTCACTAGCGGTCTCCTACAATGAGCAGTTCTTC,CASSSLAVSYNEQFF
TRBV29-1,-,TRBJ1-2,-,TGCAGCGTCGGGTTTCGGTTAGCTAACTATGGCTACACCTTC,CSVGFRLANYGYTF
TRBV5-1,-,TRBJ2-5,-,TGCGCCAGCTTCGAAGGGCCTAATACAGGAGAGACCCAGTACTTC,CASFEGPNTGETQYF
TRBV19,-,TRBJ2-3,few,TGTGCCAGTAGTAGTTGGAGGGGTAAAGATACGCAGTATTTT,CASSSWRGKDTQYF
TRBV15,-,TRBJ2-1,-,TGTGCCACCAGCAGAAACGTGGGGGCCGGTGCGGATGAGCAGTTCTTC,CATSRNVGAGADEQFF
TRBV5-5,TRBD1,TRBJ1-2,few,TGTGCCAGCAGCGCAAGACAGGGGAACTATGGCTACACCTTC,CASSARQGNYGYTF
TRBV5-1,TRBD1,TRBJ1-1,few,TGCGCCAGCAGCTTAGGGGGCGTGATGAACACTGAAGCTTTCTTT,CASSLGGVMNTEAFF
TRBV2,-,TRBJ1-6,-,TGTGCCACCTCGGACCGATCCAGCTCCTATAATTCACCCCTCCACTTT,CATSDRSSSYNSPLHF
TRBV6-1,-,TRBJ1-1,-,TGTGCCAGCAGTCGAGGGGCAGGAGCTACGAACACTGAAGCTTTCTTT,CASSRGAGATNTEAFF
TRBV2,TRBD2,TRBJ2-7,many,TGTGCCAGCAGTTTGCAAGCGGGGGCGTCCTACGAGCAGTACTTC,CASSLQAGASYEQYF
TRBV5-6,-,TRBJ1-4,-,TGTGCCAGCAGCTCATCCTTGGGGGTAACTAATGAAAAACTGTTTTTT,CASSSSLGVTNEKLFF
TRBV20-1,TRBD2,TRBJ2-3,many,TGCAGTGCTAGGGAGCGGGAGCAGGGCACAGATACGCAGTATTTT,CSAREREQGTDTQYF
TRBV28,-,TRBJ2-3,-,TGTGCCAGCAGTTTTTCGCGGGGTTCGCACACAGATACGCAGTATTTT,CASSFSRGSHTDTQYF
TRBV10-3,-,TRBJ1-1,few,TGTGCCATCAGTGGTTTGGGGTTGAACACTGAAGCTTTCTTT,CAISGLGLNTEAFF
TRBV11-2,-,TRBJ2-2,many,TGTACCAGCAGCTTTCTTGCGGTGAACACCGGGGAGCTGTTTTTT,CTSSFLAVNTGELFF
TRBV27,-,TRBJ1-6,few,TGTGCCAGCAGTTTTAACGGTTCACCCCTCCACTTT,CASSFNGSPLHF
TRBV12-3/TRBV12-4,-,TRBJ2-5,few,TGTGCCAGCAGTTTTAGGGGATTAGTGTGGGAGACCCAGTACTTC,CASSFRGLVWETQYF
TRBV14,TRBD2,TRBJ2-1,-,TGTGCCAGCAGCCTCAGCGGGAACCTCTACAATGAGCAGTTCTTC,CASSLSGNLYNEQFF
TRBV5-4,-,TRBJ2-5,few,TGTGCCAGCAGCTTTAGGACAGAGGGGACCCAGTACTTC,CASSFRTEGTQYF
TRBV28,-,TRBJ1-2,-,TGTGCCAGTCGCCCCCTCGGGGACAACTATGGCTACACCTTC,CASRPLGDNYGYTF
TRBV20-1,TRBD1,TRBJ2-7,-,TGCAGTGCCCCACAGGGGGCGCCCCGGGGAGAGCAGTACTTC,CSAPQGAPRGEQYF
TRBV5-5,TRBD1,TRBJ1-1,-,TGTGCCAGCAGCCCACGGGACAGGGGAGTGAACACTGAAGCTTTCTTT,CASSPRDRGVNTEAFF
TRBV29-1,TRBD2,TRBJ2-4,-,TGCAGCGTTAAAGTAGCGGGAGTGTCTGACATTCAGTACTTC,CSVKVAGVSDIQYF
TRBV15,-,TRBJ2-7,-,TGTGCCACCAGCAGAGATTATTCAGTGGACGAGCAGTACTTC,CATSRDYSVDEQYF